The rows below give T cell receptor beta chains drawn from one sample of a study of blood T cell repertoires in COVID-19. Sequencing was performed with immunoSEQ multiplex PCR; in TCRdb, only in-frame clones are kept and a portion is missing. In the table there are roughly 280,000 clones, around 90% of which are singletons. The sequenced sample consisted of peripheral blood. The receptors stem from a woman aged 45-59 years who had recovered from COVID-19. Each CDR3 is given with its conserved first and last residue. The D gene is left open where the match is weak. Size values are once, few and many counts, or a class for expanded clones, and some rows have none.

DNA,CDR3,size,D,J,V
TGTGCCATCAGTGACAGCGGGGGTTGGGCAGATACGCAGTATTTT,CAISDSGGWADTQYF,NA,TRBD2,TRBJ2-3,TRBV10-3
TGTGCCAGCAGTCCATTAACACCCAGGGGCGCTGAAGCTTTCTTT,CASSPLTPRGAEAFF,NA,NA,TRBJ1-1,TRBV6-5
TGCGCCAGCAGCCCAAAAGAGGGCGGGTACGAGCAGTACTTC,CASSPKEGGYEQYF,NA,NA,TRBJ2-7,TRBV4-1
TGTGCCAGCAGTCTCGGGGGGCAGGTCTATGGCTACACCTTC,CASSLGGQVYGYTF,NA,NA,TRBJ1-2,TRBV28
TGTGCCAGCAGCTTGCAGGACACAAGTTGGAATGAGCAGTTCTTC,CASSLQDTSWNEQFF,once,NA,TRBJ2-1,TRBV5-4
TGTGCCAGCAGCCGGAAACAGGGCTGGGGGACCCAGTACTTC,CASSRKQGWGTQYF,few,NA,TRBJ2-5,TRBV3-1/TRBV3-2
TGTGCCAGTAGTATCGTCGACTTGGATACGCAGTATTTT,CASSIVDLDTQYF,NA,NA,TRBJ2-3,TRBV19
TGTGCCAGCAGTCCGACGGATCTTACCCAGGGGTGGGCTGAAGCTTTCTTT,CASSPTDLTQGWAEAFF,few,NA,TRBJ1-1,TRBV6-6
TGTGCCAGCAGCCCGTCCGGGGGACCCCTCTATGGCTACACCTTC,CASSPSGGPLYGYTF,NA,NA,TRBJ1-2,TRBV5-4
TGTGCCAGCAGCCTACAAGAGACCCAGTACTTC,CASSLQETQYF,NA,NA,TRBJ2-5,TRBV11-2
TGTGCCACCCGGGGCCAGGGGAGCTCAGATACGCAGTATTTT,CATRGQGSSDTQYF,NA,NA,TRBJ2-3,TRBV10-3
TGTGCCAGTAGTATACAGGGTAGCACAGATACGCAGTATTTT,CASSIQGSTDTQYF,once,NA,TRBJ2-3,TRBV19
TGCGCCAGCAGGTCCGACAGGATCGTCGGCAATGAGCAGTTCTTC,CASRSDRIVGNEQFF,NA,NA,TRBJ2-1,TRBV4-1
TGTGCCAGCAGATTTCAGGGGGCAACCGGGGAGCTGTTTTTT,CASRFQGATGELFF,NA,TRBD1,TRBJ2-2,TRBV7-3
TGTGCCAGCAGCCGCTTCAATCAGGGGGCGCCTGGAAACACCATATATTTT,CASSRFNQGAPGNTIYF,NA,TRBD1,TRBJ1-3,TRBV3-1/TRBV3-2
TGTGCCAGCAGCTCGACAGACTCCTACGAGCAGTACTTC,CASSSTDSYEQYF,NA,NA,TRBJ2-7,TRBV11-2
TGTGCCAGCAGCCAAGAGATCGGGGAGAGCACAGATACGCAGTATTTT,CASSQEIGESTDTQYF,NA,NA,TRBJ2-3,TRBV4-2
TGTGCCAGCAGCGCTGGGAGTAATTCACCCCTCCACTTT,CASSAGSNSPLHF,NA,NA,TRBJ1-6,TRBV6-4
TGTGCCAGCAGCGCGGGACTAGGCCATGAGCAGTTCTTC,CASSAGLGHEQFF,few,TRBD2,TRBJ2-1,TRBV7-9
TGTGCCAGCATACAGGGGGCTAACTATGGCTACACCTTC,CASIQGANYGYTF,NA,TRBD1,TRBJ1-2,TRBV6-5
TGTGCCAGCAGCTTGAGGGACAGGGGTGTCTACGAGCAGTACTTC,CASSLRDRGVYEQYF,NA,TRBD1,TRBJ2-7,TRBV5-4
TGTGCCAGCAGGCAGACGGATCGGGAGAATTCACCCCTCCACTTT,CASRQTDRENSPLHF,NA,NA,TRBJ1-6,TRBV27
TGTGCCAGCAGTCTACGCTTGGTCCTTAATCAGCCCCAGCATTTT,CASSLRLVLNQPQHF,NA,NA,TRBJ1-5,TRBV28
TGTGCCAGCAGTGACAGGGACTATCAGCCCCAGCATTTT,CASSDRDYQPQHF,NA,TRBD1,TRBJ1-5,TRBV6-2/TRBV6-3
TGTGCCAGCTTACCTCCGAGGAATACCTACGAGCAGTACTTC,CASLPPRNTYEQYF,NA,NA,TRBJ2-7,TRBV6-4
TGTGCCAGCAGCTCTAGCGGGAGCCCCTCCTACGAGCAGTACTTC,CASSSSGSPSYEQYF,NA,TRBD2,TRBJ2-7,TRBV28
TGTGCCAGCAGCCAAGGTCAGGGGCGTTTTCAGTTCTTC,CASSQGQGRFQFF,NA,NA,TRBJ2-1,TRBV3-1/TRBV3-2
TGCAGCGTTTACCGGGACAGGTCAAACTATGGCTACACCTTC,CSVYRDRSNYGYTF,NA,TRBD1,TRBJ1-2,TRBV29-1
TGTGCCTCATACAGGAATGGCTACACCTTC,CASYRNGYTF,NA,NA,TRBJ1-2,TRBV9
TGCGCCAGCAGCTCAGAGAGGGGGCCTCCGCACAATGAGCAGTTCTTC,CASSSERGPPHNEQFF,NA,TRBD1,TRBJ2-1,TRBV4-3
TGTGCCAGCAGCTTAGGGGCCGCTGGGACCGGGGAGCTGTTTTTT,CASSLGAAGTGELFF,NA,NA,TRBJ2-2,TRBV11-2